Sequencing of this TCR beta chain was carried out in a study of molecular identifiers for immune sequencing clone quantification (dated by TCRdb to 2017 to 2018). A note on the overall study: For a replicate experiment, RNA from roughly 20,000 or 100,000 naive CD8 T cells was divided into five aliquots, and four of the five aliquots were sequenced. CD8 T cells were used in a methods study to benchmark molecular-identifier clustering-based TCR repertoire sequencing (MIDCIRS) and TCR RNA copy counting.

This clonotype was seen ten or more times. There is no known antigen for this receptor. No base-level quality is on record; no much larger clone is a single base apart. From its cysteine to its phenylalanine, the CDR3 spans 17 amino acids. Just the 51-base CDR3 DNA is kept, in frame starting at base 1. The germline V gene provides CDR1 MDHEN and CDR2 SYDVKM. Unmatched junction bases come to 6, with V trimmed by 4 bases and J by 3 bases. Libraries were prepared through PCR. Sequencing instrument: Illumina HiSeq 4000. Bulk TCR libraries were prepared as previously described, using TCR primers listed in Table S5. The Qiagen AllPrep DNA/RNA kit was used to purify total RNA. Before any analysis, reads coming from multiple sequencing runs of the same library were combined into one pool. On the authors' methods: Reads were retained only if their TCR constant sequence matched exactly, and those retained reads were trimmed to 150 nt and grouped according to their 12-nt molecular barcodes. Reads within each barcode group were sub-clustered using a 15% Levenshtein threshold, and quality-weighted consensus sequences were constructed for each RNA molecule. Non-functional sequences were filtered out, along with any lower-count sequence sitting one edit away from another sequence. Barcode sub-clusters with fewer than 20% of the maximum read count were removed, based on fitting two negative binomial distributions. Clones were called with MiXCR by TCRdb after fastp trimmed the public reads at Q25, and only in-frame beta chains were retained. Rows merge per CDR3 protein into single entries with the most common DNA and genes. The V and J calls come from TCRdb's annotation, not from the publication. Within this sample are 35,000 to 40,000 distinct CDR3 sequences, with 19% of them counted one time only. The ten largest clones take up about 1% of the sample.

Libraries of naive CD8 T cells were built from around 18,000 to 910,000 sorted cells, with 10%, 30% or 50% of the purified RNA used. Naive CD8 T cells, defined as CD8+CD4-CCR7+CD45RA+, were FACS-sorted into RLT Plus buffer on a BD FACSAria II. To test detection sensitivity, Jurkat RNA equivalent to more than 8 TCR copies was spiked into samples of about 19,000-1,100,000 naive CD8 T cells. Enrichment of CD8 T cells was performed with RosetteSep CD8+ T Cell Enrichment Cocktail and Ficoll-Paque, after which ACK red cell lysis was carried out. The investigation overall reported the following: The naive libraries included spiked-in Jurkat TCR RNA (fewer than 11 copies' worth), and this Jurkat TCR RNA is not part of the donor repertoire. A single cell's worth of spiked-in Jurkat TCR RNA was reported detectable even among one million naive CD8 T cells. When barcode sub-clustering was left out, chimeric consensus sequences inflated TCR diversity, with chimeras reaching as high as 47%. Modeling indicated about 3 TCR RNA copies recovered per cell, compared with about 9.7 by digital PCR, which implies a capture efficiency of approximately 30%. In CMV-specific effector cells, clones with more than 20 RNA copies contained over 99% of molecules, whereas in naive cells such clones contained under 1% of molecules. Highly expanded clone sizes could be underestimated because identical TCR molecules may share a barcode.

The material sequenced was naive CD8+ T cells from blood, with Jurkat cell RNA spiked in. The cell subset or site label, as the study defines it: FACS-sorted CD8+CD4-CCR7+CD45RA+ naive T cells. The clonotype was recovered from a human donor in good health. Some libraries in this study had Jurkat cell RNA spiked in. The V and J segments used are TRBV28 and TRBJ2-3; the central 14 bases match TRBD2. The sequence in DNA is TGTGCCAGCAGTTCCGGACTAGCGGGAGGATTAACAGATACGCAGTATTTT. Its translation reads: CASSSGLAGGLTDTQYF.